These 29 T cell receptor beta chains came from one sample sequenced in a study of CD8+ T cells in alopecia areata. Researchers gathered lesional scalp punch biopsies and peripheral blood from patients with alopecia areata. RNA extraction and reverse transcription yielded cDNA as sequencing template. The assay was immunoSEQ multiplex PCR, and TCRdb's table has in-frame clones only and misses some. The sample has 9,000 to 13,000 clones, approximately 58% seen once. The sample in question was skin, obtained at week 0. The receptors here all came from a human donor with alopecia areata.

The chain links TRBV4-2 to TRBJ2-7; 8 nucleotides align to TRBD2. The CDR3 is 16 amino acids. Germline CDR1 reads LGHNA; CDR2 reads YNFKEQ. The V and J ends lost 4 bases and 4 bases, in that order; junction bases with no gene match: 12. Here the CDR3 reads CASSRSVGTSGYEQYF. The CDR3 DNA is TGTGCCAGCAGCCGCAGTGTCGGGACTAGTGGGTACGAGCAGTACTTC.

This chain joins TRBV30 and TRBJ2-2; D perhaps matches TRBD2 (6 bases). Trimming cost V 0 bases and J 4 bases, with 9 bases left between them. CDR1 and CDR2 from the germline V gene are GTSNPN and SVGIG (reference sequence). CDR3 length equals 14 residues. The chain's CDR3 is CAWSVLGGTGELFF. The CDR3 region has the DNA TGTGCCTGGAGTGTTCTCGGGGGCACCGGGGAGCTGTTTTTT.

CDR3 sequence (DNA): TGTGCCAGCAGTTTAAATGTCTGGCCCTCTAGCAAAAACATTCAGTACTTC. Its translation is CASSLNVWPSSKNIQYF. V and J are TRBV27 and TRBJ2-4; D call uncertain. V was cut by 2 bases and J by 3 bases, with 17 bases left in between. The CDR3 sequence is 17 residues long. Per the germline V gene, CDR1 is MNHEY and CDR2 is SMNVEV (reference sequence).

The V call is TRBV5-1, the J call TRBJ1-2; 11 positions agree with TRBD1. The V segment lost 4 bases and the J segment 8 bases; nucleotides outside the gene matches: 13. This CDR3 comprises 16 residues. Germline CDR1 and CDR2: SGHRS and YFSETQ. The CDR3 loop reads CASSPAGGQGASGYTF. The CDR3 DNA follows: TGCGCCAGCAGCCCAGCGGGCGGACAGGGGGCGTCGGGCTACACCTTC.

This chain joins TRBV5-1 and TRBJ2-1; TRBD1 matches at 11 bases. The CDR3 loop spans 15 amino acids. V was clipped by 0 bases and J by 7 bases; unmatched bases: 3. Germline CDR1 and CDR2: SGHRS and YFSETQ. The DNA of the CDR3 is TGCGCCAGCAGCTTGGCCGGGACAGGGGGAAATGAGCAGTTCTTC. Its protein product is CASSLAGTGGNEQFF.

This clone turned up a few times. The CDR3 sequence is CASSLKTAVRYNEQFF. The CDR3 DNA sequence: TGTGCCAGCAGCTTGAAGACAGCCGTAAGGTACAATGAGCAGTTCTTC. J is TRBJ2-1 and V is TRBV7-2; TRBD1 might be the D (5 bases). Per germline, CDR1 SGHTA and CDR2 FQGNSA. Between the trimmed V and J ends, which lost 3 bases and 4 bases, there was a span of 16 bases. The CDR3 runs 16 residues. The whole variable domain, filled in from reference TRBV7-2 and TRBJ2-1, reads GAGVSQSPSNKVTEKGKDVELRCDPISGHTALYWYRQSLGQGLEFLIYFQGNSAPDKSGLPSDRFSAERTGGSVSTLTIQRTQQEDSAVYLCASSLKTAVRYNEQFFGPGTRLTVL.

This clone appeared a single time. The chain has TRBV6-4 and TRBJ2-3, with D unclear. Trimming stripped 6 bases from V and 2 bases from J, with 9 bases between. Germline V gives CDR1 MRHNA, CDR2 SNTAGT. CDR3 length equals 13 residues. CDR3 DNA: TGTGCCAGCAGCTCCTACCCCACAGATACGCAGTATTTT. This translates into CASSSYPTDTQYF.

This rearrangement joins TRBV10-3 to TRBJ1-4, with a tentative D call TRBD1 (5 bases). The germline gives CDR1 ENHRY, CDR2 SYGVKD. This CDR3 is built from 17 residues. V shed 3 bases and J shed 8 bases, with 22 bases lying between them. CDR3 coding DNA: TGTGCCATCAGTGAAGGAACATGGGAGGGGATATCGGAAAAACTGTTTTTT. Translated, it gives CAISEGTWEGISEKLFF.

This clone was observed once. The gene calls are TRBV6-1 and TRBJ1-2; 7 nucleotides match TRBD1. The CDR3 totals 13 residues. Trimming removed 1 base from V and 8 bases from J; junction bases left unmatched: 4. Germline V gene sequence: CDR1 MNHNS, CDR2 SASEGT. CDR3 sequence reads: CASSEGTGGGYTF. The CDR3 coding sequence is TGTGCCAGCAGTGAAGGGACAGGTGGGGGCTACACCTTC.

The V and J genes are TRBV6-5 and TRBJ1-1, with D perhaps matching TRBD1 (6 bases). V lost 6 bases and J lost 4, with 18 bases in between. The germline CDR1 and CDR2 sequences are MNHEY and SVGAGI. The CDR3 covers 15 residues. The CDR3 DNA sequence: TGTGCCAGCAGCTTGCGCGGGGGCGGCAGCACTGAAGCTTTCTTT. It specifies CASSLRGGGSTEAFF.

The chain recombines TRBV7-9 with TRBJ2-7; possibly TRBD1 or TRBD2 for D (6 bases each). Trimming pared 3 bases from V and 2 bases from J, leaving 14 bases between. Germline V gene sequence: CDR1 SEHNR, CDR2 FQNEAQ (reference sequence). The CDR3 sequence is 15 residues long. The CDR3 loop reads CASSLVPRGAYEQYF. Written as DNA, the CDR3 is TGTGCCAGCAGCTTGGTTCCGAGGGGGGCCTACGAGCAGTACTTC.

The J gene is TRBJ1-1, the V gene TRBV2; D unclear. This CDR3 is built from 13 residues. CDR1 is SNHLY, CDR2 FYNNEI, per germline. Trimming removed 6 bases from V and 4 bases from J, with 12 bases in between. CDR3 nucleotide sequence: TGTGCCAGCAGGGAGGGTGGCGGCACTGAAGCTTTCTTT. It encodes CASREGGGTEAFF.

The chain links TRBV11-2 to TRBJ2-1; D uncertain. Trimming left V 0 bases short and J 5 bases short, with 5 bases between. Germline V gene data show CDR1 as SGHAT and CDR2 as FQNNGV. This CDR3 is 13 amino acids long. In DNA, the CDR3 is TGTGCCAGCAGCTTAGATCTCCACAATGAGCAGTTCTTC. Its protein is CASSLDLHNEQFF.

This clone was found a few times. This rearrangement joins TRBV7-3 to TRBJ2-1; 7 positions match TRBD2. The CDR3 contains 14 residues. With 5 bases clipped from V and 3 bases from J, the junction kept 4 bases outside the gene matches. Germline values: CDR1 SGHTA, CDR2 FQGTGA. Here the CDR3 reads CASSPSGSYNEQFF. In nucleotides, the CDR3 is TGTGCCAGCAGCCCTAGCGGAAGCTACAATGAGCAGTTCTTC.

The chain links TRBV7-2 to TRBJ2-3, with TRBD2 matching 9 bases. Germline V gene data show CDR1 as SGHTA and CDR2 as FQGNSA. V lost 5 bases and J lost 2; bases outside the gene matches: 8. The CDR3 runs 16 residues. The CDR3 nucleotides read TGTGCCAGCAGCCCCTCTAGCGGGATTCTCACAGATACGCAGTATTTT. Encoded protein: CASSPSSGILTDTQYF.

The rearrangement joins TRBV29-1 to TRBJ2-1, with 9 bases lining up with TRBD1. Trimming removed 5 bases from V and 9 bases from J; junction bases left unmatched: 5. This CDR3 has 12 amino acids. Germline lookup yields CDR1 SQVTM and CDR2 ANQGSEA. The CDR3, as DNA: TGCAGCGTTTGGACAGGGGTAGGTGAGCAGTTCTTC. It specifies CSVWTGVGEQFF.

The chain employs TRBV9 and TRBJ1-1; D gene ambiguous. Germline V gives CDR1 SGDLS, CDR2 YYNGEE. This CDR3 comprises 13 residues. V was pared by 4 bases and J by 4 bases, with 11 bases between. The CDR3 is CASSRQELTEAFF. The CDR3 DNA reads TGTGCCAGCAGCCGTCAGGAACTCACTGAAGCTTTCTTT.

This clone was seen once. V usage is TRBV28 and J usage is TRBJ1-2, with a weak D call TRBD1 (6 bases). Per germline, CDR1 MDHEN and CDR2 SYDVKM. The CDR3 sequence is 17 residues long. V dropped 6 bases and J dropped 1 base, with 21 bases sitting between them. CDR3 sequence reads: CASSHGGANIYNYGYTF. CDR3 DNA: TGTGCCAGCAGCCATGGGGGGGCGAACATTTATAACTATGGCTACACCTTC.

CDR3 region: CASSLVIGDSQYYEQYF. CDR3 bases: TGTGCCAGCAGTTTAGTTATAGGGGACAGCCAATATTACGAGCAGTACTTC. The gene calls are TRBV28 and TRBJ2-7; 7 bases fit TRBD1. CDR3 length: 17 residues. Germline V gene sequence: CDR1 MDHEN, CDR2 SYDVKM. V shed 2 bases and J 4 bases; nucleotides not matched to a gene: 14.

V is TRBV6-1 and J is TRBJ1-5; TRBD1 agrees at 7 bases. Germline loops: CDR1 MNHNS, CDR2 SASEGT. J gave up 2 bases and V 3 bases, and 7 bases lay outside the gene matches. The CDR3 runs 16 residues. The CDR3 DNA is TGTGCCAGCAGTGACCGCATTACAGGGGGCAATCAGCCCCAGCATTTT. It codes for CASSDRITGGNQPQHF.

The chain combines TRBV14 with TRBJ2-5; weak D call: TRBD2 (6 bases). Deletions cut 4 bases from V and 3 bases from J, with 18 bases between. The CDR3 consists of 16 residues. Germline V gives CDR1 SGHDN, CDR2 FVKESK. Written as DNA, the CDR3 is TGTGCCAGCAGCCCTGCTTTCGGACTACTGAAAGAGACCCAGTACTTC. Translating it yields CASSPAFGLLKETQYF.

The rearrangement uses TRBV12-1 and TRBJ2-5; TRBD1 is taken as the D call from the table, unchecked against the DNA. The J call may be in error: the DNA end matches TRBJ2-7 better. TRBV12-1 counts as a pseudogene. The CDR3 totals 15 residues. This chain's CDR3 is CASSFPGQGTYEQYF. CDR3 bases: TGTGCCAGCAGCTTTCCCGGACAGGGCACCTACGAGCAGTACTTC.

The chain couples TRBV6-5 to TRBJ1-2; 7 nucleotides match TRBD1. There are 13 residues in the CDR3. V shed 9 bases and J 2 bases; nucleotides not matched to a gene: 6. From germline, CDR1 is MNHEY and CDR2 SVGAGI. The CDR3 spells CASRDRSNYGYTF. The CDR3 coding sequence is TGTGCCAGTAGGGACAGATCAAACTATGGCTACACCTTC.

The chain carries TRBV5-1 and TRBJ1-1; TRBD1 matches 10 bases. The CDR3 sequence is 18 residues long. CDR1 and CDR2 from the germline V gene are SGHRS and YFSETQ. V shed 0 bases and J 4 bases; nucleotides not matched to a gene: 12. The CDR3 here is CASSLDGRQGAPTTEAFF. CDR3 sequence (DNA): TGCGCCAGCAGCTTGGATGGTCGACAGGGGGCCCCGACCACTGAAGCTTTCTTT. Supplemented by reference TRBV5-1 and TRBJ1-1, the full variable domain reads KAGVTQTPRYLIKTRGQQVTLSCSPISGHRSVSWYQQTPGQGLQFLFEYFSETQRNKGNFPGRFSGRQFSNSRSEMNVSTLELGDSALYLCASSLDGRQGAPTTEAFFGQGTRLTVV.

V is TRBV4-1 and J is TRBJ2-3, with 8 bases that match TRBD2. The CDR3 is 17 residues long. Germline CDR1 and CDR2: MGHRA and YSYEKL. Trimming cost V 2 bases and J 2 bases; bases outside gene matches: 9. In DNA, the CDR3 is TGCGCCAGCAGCCAATCAGGGATAGCGGGGAACACAGATACGCAGTATTTT. Protein product: CASSQSGIAGNTDTQYF.

This chain joins TRBV7-8 and TRBJ1-2, with D possibly being TRBD1 (5 bases). The CDR3 runs to 11 residues. The germline V and J ends were trimmed by 1 base and 8 bases, with 5 bases remaining between them. Germline lookup yields CDR1 SGHVS and CDR2 FQNEAQ. The CDR3 sequence: CASSLGGGYTF. DNA for the CDR3: TGTGCCAGCAGCTTAGGGGGGGGCTACACCTTC.

The chain carries TRBV6-1 and TRBJ1-1, with 10 bases identical to TRBD1. The length of the CDR3 is 15 residues. Germline-derived CDR1 and CDR2 are MNHNS and SASEGT. Losses at the gene ends were 7 bases for V and 3 bases for J; bases not matched to a gene: 8. The CDR3 nucleotides read TGTGCCAGCAACGCTATGGGGACAGGGGACACTGAAGCTTTCTTT. It translates to CASNAMGTGDTEAFF.

This clone has more than one count but fewer than ten. Other DNA sequences from this sample encode an identical CDR3 as well. The rearrangement joins TRBV19 to TRBJ2-4; 11 positions agree with TRBD1. Germline CDR1 LNHDA, CDR2 SQIVND (reference sequence). This CDR3 has 16 amino acids. Trimming at V came to 7 bases and at J to 3 bases, leaving 8 bases not matched to a gene. CDR3 in amino acids: CASNGQGAIGKNIQYF. The CDR3 DNA follows: TGTGCCAGTAATGGACAGGGGGCCATTGGCAAAAACATTCAGTACTTC.

The sample holds a few counts of this clone. V is TRBV11-2 and J is TRBJ2-7; 9 nucleotides match TRBD2. The CDR3 runs to 15 residues. After removal of 4 bases from V and 2 bases from J, the junction contained 6 bases not matched to a gene. Germline loops: CDR1 SGHAT, CDR2 FQNNGV. The CDR3 bases are TGTGCCAGCAGCTACATAGCGGGAGTGGCCTACGAGCAGTACTTC. This gives the protein CASSYIAGVAYEQYF.